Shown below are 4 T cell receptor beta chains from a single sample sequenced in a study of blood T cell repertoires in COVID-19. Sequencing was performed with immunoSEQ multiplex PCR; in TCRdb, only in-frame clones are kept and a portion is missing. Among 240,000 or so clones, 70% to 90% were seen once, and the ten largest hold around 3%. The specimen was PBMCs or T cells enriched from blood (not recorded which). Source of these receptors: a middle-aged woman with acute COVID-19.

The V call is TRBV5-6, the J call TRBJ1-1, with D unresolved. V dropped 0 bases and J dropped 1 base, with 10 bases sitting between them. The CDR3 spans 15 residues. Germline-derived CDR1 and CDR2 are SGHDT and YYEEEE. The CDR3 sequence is CASSLDAGRNTEAFF. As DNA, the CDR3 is TGTGCCAGCAGCTTGGACGCCGGGAGGAACACTGAAGCTTTCTTT.

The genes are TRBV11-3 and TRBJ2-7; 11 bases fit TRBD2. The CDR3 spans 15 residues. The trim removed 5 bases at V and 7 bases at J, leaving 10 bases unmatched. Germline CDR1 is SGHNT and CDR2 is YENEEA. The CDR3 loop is CASSDGTSGLWEQYF. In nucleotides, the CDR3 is TGTGCCAGCAGCGACGGGACTAGCGGTTTGTGGGAGCAGTACTTC.

CDR3 loop: CASSLASARGSYEQYF. The CDR3 bases are TGTGCCAGCAGCTTAGCGTCCGCCAGGGGATCCTACGAGCAGTACTTC. The chain uses TRBV7-6 and TRBJ2-7; perhaps TRBD1 as D (6 bases). The CDR3 spans 16 residues. V lost 0 bases to trimming and J lost 1 base, with 13 bases between them. CDR1 and CDR2 from the germline V gene are SGHVS and FNYEAQ.

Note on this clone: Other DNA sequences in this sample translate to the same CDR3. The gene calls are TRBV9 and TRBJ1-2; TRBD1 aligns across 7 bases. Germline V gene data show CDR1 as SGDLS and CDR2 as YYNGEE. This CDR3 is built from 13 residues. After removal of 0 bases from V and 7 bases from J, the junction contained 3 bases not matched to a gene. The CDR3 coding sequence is TGTGCCAGCAGCGTAGGACAGGGTTTTGGCTACACCTTC. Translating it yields CASSVGQGFGYTF.